Included here is one TCR beta chain sequence, with context. Its antigen is not identified. A sample-barcoded 5' primer and a J-beta primer mix were used in a second PCR of roughly 7 to 11 cycles. Via MiXCR, TCRdb re-called the 5' RACE reads, giving one row per CDR3 protein. The sample carries about 1.6 million distinct CDR3 sequences, around 36% recorded once. Staff drew around 10 milliliters of peripheral blood from each donor. Each sample had at least 6 million PBMCs isolated. The data originate from a study of blood T cells in healthy people across ages. At the level of the study: About one barcoded beta molecule per two T cells was captured by template switching. Notes on the study in general: Reliance upon unsorted PBMCs precluded definitive naive versus antigen-experienced comparison.

CDR3 length: 13 amino acids. V dropped 4 bases and J dropped 4 bases, with 13 bases sitting between them. The germline V gene encodes CDR1 SQVTM and CDR2 ANQGSEA. Sequences were obtained from blood. The TCR sequence derives from a woman in her 30s in good health. The V and J genes are TRBV29-1 and TRBJ1-1; D is uncertain. CDR3 DNA: TGCAGCGTTGTAAGTCCAGTGACCACTGAAGCTTTCTTT. Its protein product is CSVVSPVTTEAFF. Based on the CDR3 plus reference TRBV29-1 and TRBJ1-1, the full variable domain is SAVISQKPSRDICQRGTSLTIQCQVDSQVTMMFWYRQQPGQSLTLIATANQGSEATYESGFVIDKFPISRPNLTFSTLTVSNMSPEDSSIYLCSVVSPVTTEAFFGQGTRLTVV.